This entry concerns a single T cell receptor beta chain. No antigen is known for it. One entry per CDR3 protein results from TCRdb running MiXCR on the 5' RACE reads. This table has a few hundred thousand distinct CDR3 sequences, 7% to 9.5% appearing once. The sample belongs to a study of identical twins. Broader study findings: Monozygotic twins shared more out-of-frame TCR alpha than recombination models predicted. In cord blood, abundant beta clonotypes had fewer insertions; memory showed no trend. The study reached conclusions through statistical analysis that was cross-sectional, not following the same donors.

The sequence was collected from a woman aged 45-59 years in good health. Sequencing input: naive T cells sorted from blood.

The CDR3 coding sequence is TGCAGCGTTGAAGTCCCATGGACGGTA. Its translation is CSVEVPWTV. The rearrangement links TRBV29-1 to TRBJ2-7, with D uncertain. This CDR3 spans 9 amino acids. Germline CDR1 and CDR2: SQVTM and ANQGSEA.